The subject of this entry is one TCR beta chain. TCRdb re-called the RT-PCR reads through MiXCR, storing one row per CDR3 protein. The sample has around 700,000 distinct CDR3 sequences; more than 13% are singletons. CDR3 length equals 13 residues. Germline assignment: CDR1 MNHNS and CDR2 SASEGT. J lost 4 bases, V lost 10 bases, and 9 bases had no gene match. The chain is built from TRBV6-1 and TRBJ1-2; 7 bases match TRBD1. Sequenced: memory CD4+ T cells from blood. The sequence was obtained from a female donor in good health, serving as a healthy control. CDR3 in amino acids: CATMTRDSYGYTF. Here the CDR3 DNA reads TGTGCCACCATGACCCGGGACAGCTATGGCTACACCTTC.